Below, 23 T cell receptor beta chains from the same sample are listed, as sequenced in a study of T cell repertoires in cytomegalovirus infection. TCRdb redid the calling of the reads with MiXCR, one entry per CDR3 protein. The sample has about 740,000 distinct CDR3 sequences; 35% are singletons. The sample taken for sequencing was PBMCs. Source of these receptors: a human donor in good health (CMV status not recorded). Some clones in this sample may be carry-over from other donors' samples.

In its sample, this clonotype was seen a few times. The rearrangement links TRBV28 to TRBJ2-7, with TRBD1 matching 7 bases. V gave up 5 bases and J gave up 1 base; unmatched junction bases: 8. The CDR3 is made up of 15 amino acids. The germline gives CDR1 MDHEN, CDR2 SYDVKM. This CDR3 reads CASSLHGTVSYEQYF. As DNA, the CDR3 is TGTGCCAGCAGTCTCCACGGGACAGTTTCCTACGAGCAGTACTTC.

Concerning this clonotype itself: The junction departs from germline at one end; a sequencing error may be responsible. This sequence joins TRBV6-6 and TRBJ1-1; 7 bases align to TRBD1. The V gene's germline CDR1 is MNHNY and CDR2 SVGAGI (reference sequence). The CDR3 contains 13 residues. The CDR3 DNA sequence: TGTGCCCGCAGTGAGGACAGGCGGACTGAAGCTTTCTTT. Encoded protein: CARSEDRRTEAFF.

This clonotype turned up a few times. The chain combines TRBV7-2 with TRBJ2-1, with a weak D call TRBD2 (5 bases). V was clipped by 5 bases and J by 9 bases, with 14 bases between them. Germline V gene lookup returns CDR1 SGHTA and CDR2 FQGNSA. This CDR3 has 13 amino acids. CDR3 nucleotides: TGTGCCAGCAGCCCCGGGATTCCTGGTGAGCAGTTCTTC. Translated, it gives CASSPGIPGEQFF.

Regarding this clonotype: This could be a read error, since a much larger clone is one nucleotide away. Because the CDR3's place on the DNA is in doubt, the DNA is left out and the CDR3 is given as listed by TCRdb. J is TRBJ1-1 and V is TRBV19; the D call TRBD1 from the table was never checked on the DNA. The CDR3 is 13 amino acids long, termini counted. Germline loops: CDR1 LNHDA, CDR2 SQIVND (reference sequence). CDR3 loop: CASSVGGGTEALF.

This chain uses TRBV28 with TRBJ1-2; TRBD1 is a possible D gene (6 bases). V lost 2 bases and J 8 bases, leaving 15 bases between the germline ends. The CDR3 has 14 residues. Germline CDR1 is MDHEN and CDR2 is SYDVKM. CDR3 in amino acids: CASSLDPGASGYTF. The CDR3 DNA reads TGTGCCAGCAGTTTAGACCCGGGGGCTTCGGGCTACACCTTC.

The chain recombines TRBV18 with TRBJ2-1; possibly TRBD1 for D (6 bases). The germline CDR1 and CDR2 sequences are KGHSH and LQKENI. V lost 8 bases, J lost 8 bases, and 10 bases lay in between. The CDR3 has 11 amino acids. The CDR3 sequence is CASRNRDEQFF. The CDR3 coding sequence is TGTGCCAGCAGGAACAGGGATGAGCAGTTCTTC.

The genes are TRBV19 and TRBJ2-1; D unclear. The CDR3 is 14 residues long. From germline, CDR1 is LNHDA and CDR2 SQIVND (reference sequence). Trimming pared 5 bases from V and 6 bases from J, leaving 14 bases between. The CDR3 is CASSFRTSGNEQFF. For the CDR3, the DNA is TGTGCCAGTAGTTTTCGTACTTCAGGCAATGAGCAGTTCTTC. Variable domain in full (rest from reference TRBV19 and TRBJ2-1): DGGITQSPKYLFRKEGQNVTLSCEQNLNHDAMYWYRQDPGQGLRLIYYSQIVNDFQKGDIAEGYSVSREKKESFPLTVTSAQKNPTAFYLCASSFRTSGNEQFFGPGTRLTVL.

The chain combines TRBV4-1 with TRBJ1-3; D unresolved. The V and J ends lost 4 bases and 4 bases respectively, with 8 bases between them. The germline CDR1 and CDR2 sequences are MGHRA and YSYEKL. This CDR3 comprises 13 residues. CDR3 nucleotide sequence: TGCGCCAGCAGCCCTAACCTAGGAAACACCATATATTTT. This encodes CASSPNLGNTIYF.

Regarding this clonotype: Since no conserved phenylalanine or tryptophan closes the CDR3, a read error is the likely cause. The genes are TRBV6-2 or TRBV6-3 and TRBJ2-7; the D is unclear. The CDR3 loop spans 12 amino acids. V lost 2 bases and J 3 bases, leaving 5 bases between the germline ends. From germline, CDR1 is MNHEY and CDR2 SVGEGT. CDR3 region: CASSYVGYEQYL. Written as DNA, the CDR3 is TGTGCCAGCAGTTACGTAGGCTACGAGCAGTACTTA.

This clonotype showed up just a few times. The chain has TRBV7-8 and TRBJ2-1, with 9 bases identical to TRBD2. Per the germline V gene, CDR1 is SGHVS and CDR2 is FQNEAQ. V lost 2 bases, J lost 10 bases, and 12 bases stayed unmatched. CDR3 length: 16 residues. The CDR3 is CASSLMGLATRQEQFF. DNA of the CDR3: TGTGCCAGCAGCTTAATGGGACTAGCCACTCGGCAGGAGCAGTTCTTC. Full variable domain (outside the CDR3, taken from reference TRBV7-8 and TRBJ2-1): GAGVSQSPRYKVAKRGQDVALRCDPISGHVSLFWYQQALGQGPEFLTYFQNEAQLDKSGLPSDRFFAERPEGSVSTLKIQRTQQEDSAVYLCASSLMGLATRQEQFFGPGTRLTVL.

A few counts support this clonotype. The chain uses TRBV27 and TRBJ2-2; 7 nucleotides agree with TRBD2. Germline trimming cut 2 bases from V and 4 bases from J; bases unmatched to any gene: 7. This CDR3 contains 16 residues. Germline V gene sequence: CDR1 MNHEY, CDR2 SMNVEV (reference sequence). The CDR3 here is CASSLMREKRTGELFF. DNA of the CDR3: TGTGCCAGCAGTTTAATGCGGGAGAAACGCACCGGGGAGCTGTTTTTT.

This clonotype came up a few times. The chain uses TRBV10-3 and TRBJ2-2, with TRBD2 matching over 7 bases. The J segment lost 0 bases and the V segment lost 6 bases, leaving 10 bases of the junction unmatched. Germline V gene data show CDR1 as ENHRY and CDR2 as SYGVKD. The CDR3 extends over 17 amino acids. The DNA of the CDR3 is TGTGCCATCAGAGGTGTGGGCGCGGGGGCGAACACCGGGGAGCTGTTTTTT. Amino acids: CAIRGVGAGANTGELFF.

The chain has TRBV2 and TRBJ2-7; 8 bases are shared with TRBD1. The CDR3 has 12 amino acids. Per the germline V gene, CDR1 is SNHLY and CDR2 is FYNNEI. J gave up 9 bases and V 10 bases, and 11 bases lay outside the gene matches. CDR3 amino acids: CATERTGLRQYF. DNA for the CDR3: TGTGCCACAGAGAGGACAGGGTTGCGGCAGTACTTC. The full variable domain, with the rest looked up from reference TRBV2 and TRBJ2-7, is EPEVTQTPSHQVTQMGQEVILRCVPISNHLYFYWYRQILGQKVEFLVSFYNNEISEKSEIFDDQFSVERPDGSNFTLKIRSTKLEDSAMYFCATERTGLRQYFGPGTRLTVT.

As regards this clonotype: Likely a read error: the CDR3 ends without its conserved phenylalanine or tryptophan. The gene calls are TRBV7-2 and TRBJ1-5; D is perhaps TRBD1 (6 bases). Germline assignment: CDR1 SGHTA and CDR2 FQGNSA. CDR3 length equals 15 residues. V lost 0 bases, J lost 5 bases, and 11 bases lay in between. CDR3 region: CASSLADRHHQPQHL. The CDR3 DNA reads TGTGCCAGCAGCTTAGCGGACAGACACCATCAGCCCCAGCATTTG.

The rearrangement links TRBV7-4 to TRBJ1-6; no clear D. Trimming removed 1 base at V and 13 bases at J, with 11 bases between. Germline V CDR1 and CDR2: SGHVT, SQSDAQ. The CDR3 runs 13 residues. CDR3: CASSLDPLWPLHF. CDR3 in DNA: TGTGCCAGCAGCTTAGACCCCCTCTGGCCCCTCCACTTT.

Note on this clonotype: The junction shows a germline mismatch at one end, possibly a read error. The chain has TRBV7-9 and TRBJ2-1, with 7 bases aligning to TRBD1. The CDR3 consists of 15 residues. Germline loops: CDR1 SEHNR, CDR2 FQNEAQ (reference sequence). In DNA form, the CDR3 reads TGTGCCAGCAAACCCCGGGACAGCTCCTCCAATGAGCAGTTCTTC. Its translation is CASKPRDSSSNEQFF.

This clonotype was detected ten times or more. This rearrangement joins TRBV12-3 or TRBV12-4 to TRBJ2-1; TRBD1 aligns across 7 bases. CDR3 length: 13 residues. J gave up 8 bases and V 4 bases, and 5 bases lay outside the gene matches. The CDR3 region has the DNA TGTGCCAGCAGTTCACAGGGGAAGGATGAGCAGTTCTTC. Amino acid sequence: CASSSQGKDEQFF.

The chain links TRBV4-1 to TRBJ2-7, with 11 bases lining up with TRBD2. CDR3 size: 18 residues. V dropped 2 bases and J dropped 0; count of bases not matched to a gene: 9. Germline V gene lookup returns CDR1 MGHRA and CDR2 YSYEKL. The CDR3 nucleotides read TGCGCCAGCAGCCAACACCTAGCGGGGGGCACCATCTCCTACGAGCAGTACTTC. Its protein is CASSQHLAGGTISYEQYF.

This clonotype has only a few counts. The V gene is TRBV7-6, the J gene TRBJ1-4; D not resolved. The CDR3 has 14 residues. Trimming removed 2 bases at V and 6 bases at J, with 10 bases between. Germline V lookup: CDR1 SGHVS, CDR2 FNYEAQ. In DNA, the CDR3 is TGTGCCAGCAGCTTAAGGCCGTTGGATGAAAAACTGTTTTTT. Protein sequence: CASSLRPLDEKLFF.

The V gene is TRBV15, the J gene TRBJ1-3, with D unclear. The CDR3 consists of 13 residues. V was pared by 3 bases and J by 4 bases, with 7 bases between. The germline V gene has CDR1 LNHNV and CDR2 YYDKDF (reference sequence). This CDR3 is CATSSAQGNTIYF. The CDR3 DNA reads as TGTGCCACCAGCAGTGCACAGGGAAACACCATATATTTT.

The sample holds a few counts of this clonotype. The chain has TRBV19 and TRBJ1-5, with D perhaps TRBD1 (6 bases). CDR1 and CDR2 (germline): LNHDA, SQIVND (reference sequence). Trimming took off 4 bases at V and 5 bases at J, with 6 bases between the two ends. The CDR3 is 12 amino acids. CDR3 sequence reads: CASSNRDQPQHF. In DNA, the CDR3 is TGTGCCAGTAGTAACAGGGATCAGCCCCAGCATTTT.

Details on this clonotype: At one of its ends the junction is not consistent with the germline gene, which may arise from a read error. The V gene is TRBV20-1, the J gene TRBJ2-3; 9 bases line up with TRBD2. The CDR3 is 17 residues long. CDR1 is DFQATT and CDR2 is SNEGSKA in the germline V gene (reference sequence). The CDR3 coding sequence is TGCAGTGCTAGAGATCCCGGGGGCGGGAGGGTCACAGTTACGCAGTATTTT. Its translation is CSARDPGGGRVTVTQYF.

The V gene is TRBV10-3, the J gene TRBJ1-2; 11 bases agree with TRBD1. The CDR3 totals 13 residues. V gave up 5 bases and J gave up 8 bases; unmatched junction bases: 4. CDR1 is ENHRY, CDR2 SYGVKD, per germline. The CDR3 region is CAISPGQGEGYTF. The CDR3 coding sequence is TGTGCCATCAGTCCGGGACAGGGGGAGGGCTACACCTTC.